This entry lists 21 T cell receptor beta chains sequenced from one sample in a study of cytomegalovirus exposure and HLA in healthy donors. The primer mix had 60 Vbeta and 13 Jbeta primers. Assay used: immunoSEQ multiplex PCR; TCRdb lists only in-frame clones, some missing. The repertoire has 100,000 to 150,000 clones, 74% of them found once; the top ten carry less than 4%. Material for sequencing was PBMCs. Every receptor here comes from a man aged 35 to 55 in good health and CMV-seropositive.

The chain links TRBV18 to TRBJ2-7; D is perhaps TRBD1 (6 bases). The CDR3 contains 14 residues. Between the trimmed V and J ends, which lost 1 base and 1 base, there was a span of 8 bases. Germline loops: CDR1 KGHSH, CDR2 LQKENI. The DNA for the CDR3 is TGTGCCAGCTCACCACAGGACAGATCCTACGAGCAGTACTTC. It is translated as CASSPQDRSYEQYF.

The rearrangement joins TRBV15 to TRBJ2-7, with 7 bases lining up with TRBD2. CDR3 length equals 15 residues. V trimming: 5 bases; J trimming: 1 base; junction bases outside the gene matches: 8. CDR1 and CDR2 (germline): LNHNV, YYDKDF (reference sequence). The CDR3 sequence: CATSGTGLVSYEQYF. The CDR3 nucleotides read TGTGCCACCAGCGGTACCGGACTAGTTTCCTACGAGCAGTACTTC.

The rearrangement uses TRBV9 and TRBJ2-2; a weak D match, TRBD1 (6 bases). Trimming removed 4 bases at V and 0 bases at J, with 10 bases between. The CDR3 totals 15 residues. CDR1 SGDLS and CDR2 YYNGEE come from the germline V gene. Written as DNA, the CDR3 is TGTGCCAGCAGCTTACGGACAGCGAACACCGGGGAGCTGTTTTTT. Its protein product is CASSLRTANTGELFF.

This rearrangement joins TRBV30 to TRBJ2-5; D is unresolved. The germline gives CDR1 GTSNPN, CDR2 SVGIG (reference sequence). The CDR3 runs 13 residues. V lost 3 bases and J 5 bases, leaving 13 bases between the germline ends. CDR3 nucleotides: TGTGCCTGGAGGGCAGGCAATTGGGAGACCCAGTACTTC. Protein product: CAWRAGNWETQYF.

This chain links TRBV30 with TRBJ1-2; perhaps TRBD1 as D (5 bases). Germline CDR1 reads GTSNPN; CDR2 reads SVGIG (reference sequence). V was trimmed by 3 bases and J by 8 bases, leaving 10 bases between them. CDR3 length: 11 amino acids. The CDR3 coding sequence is TGTGCCTGGAGGGCAGGGAGGGGCTACACCTTC. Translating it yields CAWRAGRGYTF.

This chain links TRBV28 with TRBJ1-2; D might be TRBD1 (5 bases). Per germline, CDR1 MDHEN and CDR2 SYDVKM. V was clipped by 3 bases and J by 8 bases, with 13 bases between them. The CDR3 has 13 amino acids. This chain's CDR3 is CASSFRGGGGYTF. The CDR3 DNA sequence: TGTGCCAGCAGTTTTCGTGGCGGGGGGGGCTACACCTTC.

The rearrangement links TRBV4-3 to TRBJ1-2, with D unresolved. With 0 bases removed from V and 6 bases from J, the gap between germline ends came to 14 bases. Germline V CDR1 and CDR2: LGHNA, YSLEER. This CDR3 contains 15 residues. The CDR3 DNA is TGCGCCAGCAGCCAAGATGTAGGCAGGAGGGATGGCTACACCTTC. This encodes CASSQDVGRRDGYTF.

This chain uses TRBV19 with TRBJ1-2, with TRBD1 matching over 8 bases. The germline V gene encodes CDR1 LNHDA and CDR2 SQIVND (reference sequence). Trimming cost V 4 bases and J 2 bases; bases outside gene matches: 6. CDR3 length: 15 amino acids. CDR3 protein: CASSKTGALNYGYTF. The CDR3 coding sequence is TGTGCCAGTAGTAAGACAGGGGCCCTCAACTATGGCTACACCTTC.

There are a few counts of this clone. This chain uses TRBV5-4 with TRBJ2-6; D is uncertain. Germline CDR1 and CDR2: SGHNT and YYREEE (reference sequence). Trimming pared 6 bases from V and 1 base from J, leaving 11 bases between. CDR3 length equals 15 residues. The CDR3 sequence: CASNFPGSGANVLTF. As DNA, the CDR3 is TGTGCCAGCAATTTCCCCGGGTCTGGGGCCAACGTCCTGACTTTC.

In nucleotides, the CDR3 is TGTGCCAGCAGCATCCGGGATCAGGGGGAGCAGTACTTC. As protein: CASSIRDQGEQYF. The rearrangement uses TRBV7-9 and TRBJ2-7; a possible D gene is TRBD1 (6 bases). In germline, CDR1 is SEHNR, CDR2 FQNEAQ (reference sequence). V dropped 5 bases and J dropped 7 bases, with 15 bases sitting between them. This CDR3 is built from 13 residues.

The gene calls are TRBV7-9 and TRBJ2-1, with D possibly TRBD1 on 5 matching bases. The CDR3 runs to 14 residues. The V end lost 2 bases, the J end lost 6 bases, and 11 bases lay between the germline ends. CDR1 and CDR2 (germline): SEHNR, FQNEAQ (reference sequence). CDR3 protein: CASSLSQGSNEQFF. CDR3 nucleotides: TGTGCCAGCAGCTTAAGTCAGGGCAGCAATGAGCAGTTCTTC.

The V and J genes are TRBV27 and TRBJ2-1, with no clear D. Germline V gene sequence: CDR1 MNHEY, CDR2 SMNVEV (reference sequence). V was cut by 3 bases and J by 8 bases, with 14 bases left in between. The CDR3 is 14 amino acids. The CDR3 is CASSFFATADEQFF. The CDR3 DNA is TGTGCCAGCAGTTTTTTCGCAACCGCGGATGAGCAGTTCTTC.

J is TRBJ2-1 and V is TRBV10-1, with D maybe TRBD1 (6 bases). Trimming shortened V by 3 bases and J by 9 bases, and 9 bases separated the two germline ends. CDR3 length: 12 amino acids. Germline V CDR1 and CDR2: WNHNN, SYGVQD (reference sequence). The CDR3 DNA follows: TGCGCCAGCAGTGAAAGGGGGTCTGAGCAGTTCTTC. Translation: CASSERGSEQFF.

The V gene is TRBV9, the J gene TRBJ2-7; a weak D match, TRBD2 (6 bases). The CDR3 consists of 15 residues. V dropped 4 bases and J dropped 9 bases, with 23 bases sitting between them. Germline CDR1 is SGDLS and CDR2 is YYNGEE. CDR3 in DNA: TGTGCCAGCAGCCCCGCGGGGAGGCAAGCACAAGGGCAGTACTTC. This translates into CASSPAGRQAQGQYF. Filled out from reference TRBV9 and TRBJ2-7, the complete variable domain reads DSGVTQTPKHLITATGQRVTLRCSPRSGDLSVYWYQQSLDQGLQFLIQYYNGEERAKGNILERFSAQQFPDLHSELNLSSLELGDSALYFCASSPAGRQAQGQYFGPGTRLTVT.

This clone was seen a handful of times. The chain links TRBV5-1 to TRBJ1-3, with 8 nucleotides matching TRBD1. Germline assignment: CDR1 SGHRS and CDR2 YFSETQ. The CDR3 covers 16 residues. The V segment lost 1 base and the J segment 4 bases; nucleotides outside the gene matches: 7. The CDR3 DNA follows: TGCGCCAGCAGCTTGTATGGGACAGGAGGCGGAAACACCATATATTTT. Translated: CASSLYGTGGGNTIYF.

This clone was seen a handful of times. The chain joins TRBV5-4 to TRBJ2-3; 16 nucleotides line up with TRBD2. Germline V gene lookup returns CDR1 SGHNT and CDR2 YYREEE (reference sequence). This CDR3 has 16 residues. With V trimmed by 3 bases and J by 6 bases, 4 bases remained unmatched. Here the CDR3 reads CASSSGLAGGLDTQYF. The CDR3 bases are TGTGCCAGCAGCTCGGGACTAGCGGGGGGGCTGGATACGCAGTATTTT.

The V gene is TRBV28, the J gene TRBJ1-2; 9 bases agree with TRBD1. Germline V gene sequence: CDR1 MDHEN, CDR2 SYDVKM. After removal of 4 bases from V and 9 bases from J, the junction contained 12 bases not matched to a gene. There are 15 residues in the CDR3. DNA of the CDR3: TGTGCCAGCAGTTCGCGGGACAGGGAGTTCTTTAGCTACACCTTC. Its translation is CASSSRDREFFSYTF.

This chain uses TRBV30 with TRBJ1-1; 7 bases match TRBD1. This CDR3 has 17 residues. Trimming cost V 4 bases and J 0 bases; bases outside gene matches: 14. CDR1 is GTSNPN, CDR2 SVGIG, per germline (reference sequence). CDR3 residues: CAWTGDSGPQMNTEAFF. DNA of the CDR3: TGTGCCTGGACGGGGGACAGTGGACCCCAGATGAACACTGAAGCTTTCTTT.

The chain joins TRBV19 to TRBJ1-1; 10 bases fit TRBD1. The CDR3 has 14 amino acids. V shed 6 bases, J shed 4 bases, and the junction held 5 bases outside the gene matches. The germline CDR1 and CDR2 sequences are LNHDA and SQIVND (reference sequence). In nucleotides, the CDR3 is TGTGCCAGTAGGACAGGGGGCTTGGGCACTGAAGCTTTCTTT. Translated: CASRTGGLGTEAFF.

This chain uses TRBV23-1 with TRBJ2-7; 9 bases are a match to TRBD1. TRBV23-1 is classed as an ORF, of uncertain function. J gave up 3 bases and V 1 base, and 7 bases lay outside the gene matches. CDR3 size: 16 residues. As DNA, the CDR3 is TGCGCCAGCAGTCAATGGGGACAGGGAGGTGTCTACGAGCAGTACTTC. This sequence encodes CASSQWGQGGVYEQYF.

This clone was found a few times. As DNA, the CDR3 is TGCGCCAGCAGCGAAGCGCAGGGATGGACTGAAGCTTTCTTT. It is translated as CASSEAQGWTEAFF. The chain employs TRBV5-1 and TRBJ1-1; TRBD1 is a possible D gene (5 bases). The CDR3 is 14 amino acids. Trimming pared 4 bases from V and 5 bases from J, leaving 15 bases between. Germline CDR1 SGHRS, CDR2 YFSETQ.